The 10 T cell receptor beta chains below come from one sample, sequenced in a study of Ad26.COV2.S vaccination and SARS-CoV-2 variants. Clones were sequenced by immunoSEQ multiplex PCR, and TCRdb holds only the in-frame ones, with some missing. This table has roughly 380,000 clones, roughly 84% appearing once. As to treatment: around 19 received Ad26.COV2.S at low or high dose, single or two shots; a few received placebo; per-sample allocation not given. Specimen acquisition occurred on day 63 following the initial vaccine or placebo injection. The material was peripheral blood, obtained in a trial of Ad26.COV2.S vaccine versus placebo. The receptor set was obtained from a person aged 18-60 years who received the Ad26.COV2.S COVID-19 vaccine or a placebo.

CDR3 loop: CASSLVRSSYYEQYF. The CDR3 DNA is TGTGCCAGCAGCTTAGTTCGTAGTAGCTACTACGAGCAGTACTTC. The V gene is TRBV11-2, the J gene TRBJ2-7; D gene ambiguous. Trimming shortened V by 1 base and J by 3 bases, and 13 bases separated the two germline ends. This CDR3 is 15 amino acids long. Germline V gives CDR1 SGHAT, CDR2 FQNNGV.

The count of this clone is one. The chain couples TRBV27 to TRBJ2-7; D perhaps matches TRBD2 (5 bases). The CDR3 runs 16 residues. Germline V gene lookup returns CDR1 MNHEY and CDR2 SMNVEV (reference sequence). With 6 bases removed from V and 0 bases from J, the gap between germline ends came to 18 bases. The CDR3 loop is CASSRRMQTTSYEQYF. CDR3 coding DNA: TGTGCCAGCAGCCGGAGGATGCAGACTACCTCCTACGAGCAGTACTTC.

As DNA, the CDR3 is TGTGCCAGCAGCCCAGGGACAGGGGCTCAGCCCCAGCATTTT. Protein product: CASSPGTGAQPQHF. The V gene is TRBV6-5, the J gene TRBJ1-5; 10 bases agree with TRBD1. V was clipped by 6 bases and J by 6 bases; unmatched bases: 5. There are 14 residues in the CDR3. Germline lookup yields CDR1 MNHEY and CDR2 SVGAGI.

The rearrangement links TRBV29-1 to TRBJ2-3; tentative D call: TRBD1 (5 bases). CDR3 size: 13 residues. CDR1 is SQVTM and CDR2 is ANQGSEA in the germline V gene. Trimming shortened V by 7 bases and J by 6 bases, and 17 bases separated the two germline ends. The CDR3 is CSAPVQGPDTQYF. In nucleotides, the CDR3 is TGCAGCGCCCCCGTCCAGGGTCCTGATACGCAGTATTTT.

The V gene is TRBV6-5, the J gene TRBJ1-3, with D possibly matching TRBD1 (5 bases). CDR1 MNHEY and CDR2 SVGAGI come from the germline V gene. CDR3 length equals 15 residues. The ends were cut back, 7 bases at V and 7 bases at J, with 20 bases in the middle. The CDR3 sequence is CASTPAGQGRNTIYF. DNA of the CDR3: TGTGCCAGCACCCCAGCAGGGCAGGGCCGGAACACCATATATTTT.

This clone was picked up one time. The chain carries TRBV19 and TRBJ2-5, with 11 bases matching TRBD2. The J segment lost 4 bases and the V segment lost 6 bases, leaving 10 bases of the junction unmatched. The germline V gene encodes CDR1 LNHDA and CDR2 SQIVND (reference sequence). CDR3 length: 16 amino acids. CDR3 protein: CASSPSLAGVGETQYF. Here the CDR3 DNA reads TGTGCCAGTAGCCCTTCACTAGCGGGAGTTGGAGAGACCCAGTACTTC.

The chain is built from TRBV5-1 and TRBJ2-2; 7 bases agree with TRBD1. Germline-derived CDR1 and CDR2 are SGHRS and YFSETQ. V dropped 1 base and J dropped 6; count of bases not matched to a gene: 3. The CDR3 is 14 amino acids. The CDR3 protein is CASSLMQGAGELFF. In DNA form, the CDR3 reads TGCGCCAGCAGCTTGATGCAGGGGGCCGGGGAGCTGTTTTTT.

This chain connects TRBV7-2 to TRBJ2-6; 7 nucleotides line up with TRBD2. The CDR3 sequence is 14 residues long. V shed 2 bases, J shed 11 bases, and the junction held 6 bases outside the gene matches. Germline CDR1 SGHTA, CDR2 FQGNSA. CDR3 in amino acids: CASSLKGGRDVLTF. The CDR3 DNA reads TGTGCCAGCAGCTTAAAAGGAGGGAGGGACGTCCTGACTTTC.

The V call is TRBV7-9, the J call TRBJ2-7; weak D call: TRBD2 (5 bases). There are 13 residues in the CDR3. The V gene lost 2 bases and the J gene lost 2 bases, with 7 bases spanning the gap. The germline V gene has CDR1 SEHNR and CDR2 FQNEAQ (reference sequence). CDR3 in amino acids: CASSLSGTYEQYF. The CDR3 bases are TGTGCCAGCAGCTTAAGCGGTACCTACGAGCAGTACTTC. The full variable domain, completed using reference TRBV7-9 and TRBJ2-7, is DTGVSQNPRHKITKRGQNVTFRCDPISEHNRLYWYRQTLGQGPEFLTYFQNEAQLEKSRLLSDRFSAERPKGSFSTLEIQRTEQGDSAMYLCASSLSGTYEQYFGPGTRLTVT.

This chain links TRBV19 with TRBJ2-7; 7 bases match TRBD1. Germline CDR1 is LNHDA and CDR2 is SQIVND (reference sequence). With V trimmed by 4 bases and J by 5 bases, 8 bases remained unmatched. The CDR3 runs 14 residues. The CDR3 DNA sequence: TGTGCCAGTAGTACCCAGACAGGGTCCCACGAGCAGTACTTC. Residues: CASSTQTGSHEQYF.